These T cell receptor beta chains were read from a single sample in a study of T-cell memory formation after mild COVID-19. TCRdb passed the 5' RACE reads through MiXCR, listing each CDR3 protein once. Of roughly 560,000 distinct CDR3 sequences in the sample, around 21% are singletons; the top ten hold roughly an eighth. Source material: PBMCs or a T cell subset sorted from them (not recorded which). The receptors originated from an adult woman who had mild COVID-19 (a few samples of this study predate the infection). Cell type and time point are not known. CDR3s include the opening cysteine and the closing phenylalanine or tryptophan. A D gene is named only where the DNA matches it firmly. Rows may omit the clone size; those that give it use once, few, many or a size class.

- - TRBJ2-1 TRBV12-3/TRBV12-4 TGTGCCAGCAGTTTAGCCGGGACACAGCAGTTCTTC CASSLAGTQQFF
- once TRBJ1-3 TRBV9 TGTGCCAGCAGCGTACCAGGAGCACTATCTGGAAACACCATATATTTT CASSVPGALSGNTIYF
TRBD2 - TRBJ2-1 TRBV29-1 TGCAGCGCTGGGGGCGGGAGGGCCGCCAATGAGCAGTTCTTC CSAGGGRAANEQFF
- few TRBJ2-7 TRBV27 TGTGCCAGCAGTTCGCAGGTTCCCTACGAGCAGTACTTC CASSSQVPYEQYF
TRBD2 - TRBJ2-7 TRBV15 TGTGCCACCAGCAGACCTCCGGGACTAGCGGGAGGGTGGTACGAGCAGTACTTC CATSRPPGLAGGWYEQYF
- few TRBJ1-5 TRBV24-1 TGTGCCACCAGTGATGTTGGGACGGCCTCGGGTCAGCCCCAGCATTTT CATSDVGTASGQPQHF
TRBD2 few TRBJ2-7 TRBV5-5 TGTGCCAGCACCACCCGGGGGGGCTCCGGTACTTCCTACGAGCAGTACTTC CASTTRGGSGTSYEQYF
- many TRBJ2-7 TRBV7-9 TGTGCCAGCAGCTTAGTTCTCCAGGGGTGGCGGAACTCCTACGAGCAGTACTTC CASSLVLQGWRNSYEQYF
- - TRBJ1-2 TRBV4-3 TGCGCCAGCAGCTCCAGGGGATCCTATGGCTACACCTTC CASSSRGSYGYTF
TRBD2 - TRBJ2-7 TRBV12-5 TGTGCTAGTGGTTTGGTACGGACTAGCGGGGGGTACGAGCAGTACTTC CASGLVRTSGGYEQYF
- - TRBJ1-1 TRBV6-6 TGTGGCAGTCTACTCCGGGACACTGAAGCTTTCTTT CGSLLRDTEAFF
- few TRBJ2-7 TRBV11-3 TGTGCCAGCAGCTTAGAGTTGGTGGAGAATCACGAGCAGTACTTC CASSLELVENHEQYF
TRBD2 - TRBJ2-7 TRBV20-1 TGCAGTGCTAGAGATAATGCTGGGCGGGAGGGCAACGAGCAGTACTTC CSARDNAGREGNEQYF
TRBD1 few TRBJ1-5 TRBV5-1 TGCGCCAGCAGCTTCACAGGGGTGGACCAGCCCCAGCATTTT CASSFTGVDQPQHF
- - TRBJ2-1 TRBV7-3 TGTGCCAGCAGCTTAAGCGGCGGCGGGGGCCCGGACAATGAGCAGTTCTTC CASSLSGGGGPDNEQFF
TRBD2 - TRBJ2-1 TRBV6-2/TRBV6-3 TGTGCCAGCAGTTACTTCACTTACCTCACTAGCGGGAGGAGGAATGAGCAGTTCTTC CASSYFTYLTSGRRNEQFF
- few TRBJ2-3 TRBV5-6 TGTGCCAGCAGCTGGGCGGGACCGAGGGGAGATACGCAGTATTTT CASSWAGPRGDTQYF
- - TRBJ2-1 TRBV5-1 TGCGCCAGCAGCTTGGCCACGGACAATGAGCAGTTCTTC CASSLATDNEQFF
TRBD1 - TRBJ2-1 TRBV11-2 TGTGCCAGCAGCTTAGTAGGGACAGCCCAGTTCTTC CASSLVGTAQFF
TRBD2 few TRBJ2-5 TRBV7-9 TGTGCCAGCAGCTTAGATTTTGTCGGGAGGCAGACCCAGTACTTC CASSLDFVGRQTQYF
- many TRBJ2-5 TRBV7-3 TGTGCCAGCAGCCTACAGGGAGGTCAGGAGACCCAGTACTTC CASSLQGGQETQYF
- - TRBJ2-5 TRBV18 TGTGCCAGCTCACCACCGGCTAGCCCCGCCGGGTACTTC CASSPPASPAGYF
- few TRBJ2-5 TRBV5-5 TGTGCCAGCAGCTCGATGGGTAGAGTCCAAGAGACCCAGTACTTC CASSSMGRVQETQYF
TRBD2 - TRBJ2-3 TRBV12-3/TRBV12-4 TGTGCCAGCACTAGCGGGAGGCATACGCAGTATTTT CASTSGRHTQYF
- - TRBJ2-3 TRBV6-5 TGTGCCAGCTCGAGGGGCAGGGGATGGGATGCTAGCACAGATACGCAGTATTTT CASSRGRGWDASTDTQYF
- few TRBJ2-2 TRBV29-1 TGCAGCGTTGAAGGGGAGAGCACCGGGGAGCTGTTTTTT CSVEGESTGELFF
- many TRBJ2-1 TRBV7-9 TGTGCCAGCAGACTACTTGACAATGAGCAGTTCTTC CASRLLDNEQFF
- - TRBJ2-3 TRBV5-1 TGCGCCAGCAGGTGGAGGGGGCTCGTCACAGATACGCAGTATTTT CASRWRGLVTDTQYF
- many TRBJ2-7 TRBV7-8 TGTGCCAGCAGCTTCTACTCCCACGAGCAGTACTTC CASSFYSHEQYF
- few TRBJ1-2 TRBV6-6 TGTGCCAGCAGTTACTCGACGCCCGCTGATAACTATGGCTACACCTTC CASSYSTPADNYGYTF
- few TRBJ2-1 TRBV19 TGTGCCAGTAGTATATCTGGGGCAGGCTCCTACAATGAGCAGTTCTTC CASSISGAGSYNEQFF
- - TRBJ2-5 TRBV10-3 TGTGCCATCAGTGATGTGGAAGAGACCCAGTACTTC CAISDVEETQYF
TRBD2 many TRBJ2-1 TRBV7-2 TGTGCCAGCAGCTTTAGCGGGGGTACCTACAATGAGCAGTTCTTC CASSFSGGTYNEQFF
- - TRBJ1-1 TRBV28 TGTGCCAGCAGTTTAGGCAGGGCCATGGGGGGAAACACTGAAGCTTTCTTT CASSLGRAMGGNTEAFF
TRBD1 few TRBJ1-4 TRBV4-2 TGTGCCAGCAGCCTCTCAGGGGGCGAAATTAATGAAAAACTGTTTTTT CASSLSGGEINEKLFF
- - TRBJ2-2 TRBV12-3/TRBV12-4 TGTGCCAGCAAGGACGCGGCCGGGGAGCTGTTTTTT CASKDAAGELFF
TRBD1 - TRBJ1-1 TRBV5-1 TGCGCCAGCAGCCCGGGGGACAGTGGGAACACTGAAGCTTTCTTT CASSPGDSGNTEAFF
- - TRBJ2-1 TRBV6-5 TGTGCCAGCAGTTACTCAGGGTCCAATGAGCAGTTCTTC CASSYSGSNEQFF
- - TRBJ1-6 TRBV12-3/TRBV12-4 TGTGCCAGCAGGAACATACGGGGGGAAGGGGTAAGCAGGTCCCTCCACTTT CASRNIRGEGVSRSLHF
TRBD1 - TRBJ1-1 TRBV5-1 TGCGCCAGCAGCTTTCGAGGACAGGATGACACTGAAGCTTTCTTT CASSFRGQDDTEAFF
- - TRBJ2-4 TRBV29-1 TGCAGCGTTGCCGGGACCAACAACATTCAGTACTTC CSVAGTNNIQYF
TRBD2 - TRBJ2-2 TRBV20-1 TGCAGTGCTAGAGATTCGGCGGGAGTGACCACCGGGGAGCTGTTTTTT CSARDSAGVTTGELFF
- - TRBJ2-6 TRBV15 TGTGCCACCAGAGAAGCCGGACTTGGCGGGGCCAACGTCCTGACTTTC CATREAGLGGANVLTF